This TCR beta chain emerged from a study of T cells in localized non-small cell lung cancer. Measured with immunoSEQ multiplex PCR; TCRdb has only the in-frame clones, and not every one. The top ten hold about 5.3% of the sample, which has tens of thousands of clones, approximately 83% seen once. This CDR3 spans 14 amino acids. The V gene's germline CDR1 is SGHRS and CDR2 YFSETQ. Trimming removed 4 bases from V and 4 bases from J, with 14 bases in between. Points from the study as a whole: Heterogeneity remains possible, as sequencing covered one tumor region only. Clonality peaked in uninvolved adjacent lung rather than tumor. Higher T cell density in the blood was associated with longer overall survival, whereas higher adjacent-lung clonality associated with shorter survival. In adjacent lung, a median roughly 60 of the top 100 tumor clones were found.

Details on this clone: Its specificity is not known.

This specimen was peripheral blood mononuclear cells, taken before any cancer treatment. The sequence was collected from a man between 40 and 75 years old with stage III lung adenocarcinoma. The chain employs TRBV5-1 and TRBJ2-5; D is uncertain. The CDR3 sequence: CASSPSGHTETQYF. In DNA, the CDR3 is TGCGCCAGCAGCCCCAGTGGGCATACAGAGACCCAGTACTTC.